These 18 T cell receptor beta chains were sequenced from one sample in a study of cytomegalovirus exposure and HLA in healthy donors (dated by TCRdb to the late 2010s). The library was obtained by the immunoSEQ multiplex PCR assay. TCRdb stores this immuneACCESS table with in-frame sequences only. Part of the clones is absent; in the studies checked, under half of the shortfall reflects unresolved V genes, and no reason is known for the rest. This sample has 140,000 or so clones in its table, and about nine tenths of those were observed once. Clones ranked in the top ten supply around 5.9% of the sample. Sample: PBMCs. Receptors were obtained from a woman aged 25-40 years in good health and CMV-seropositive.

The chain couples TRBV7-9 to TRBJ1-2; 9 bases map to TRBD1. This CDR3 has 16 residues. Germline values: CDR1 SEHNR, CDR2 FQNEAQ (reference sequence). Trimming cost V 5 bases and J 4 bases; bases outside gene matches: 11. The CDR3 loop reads CASSGPRDRETYGYTF. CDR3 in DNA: TGTGCCAGCAGCGGCCCCCGGGACAGGGAGACCTATGGCTACACCTTC.

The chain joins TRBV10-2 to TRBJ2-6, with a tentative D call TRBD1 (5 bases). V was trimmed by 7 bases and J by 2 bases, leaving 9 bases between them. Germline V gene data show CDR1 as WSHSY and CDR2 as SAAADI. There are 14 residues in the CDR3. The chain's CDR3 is CASTKGPGANVLTF. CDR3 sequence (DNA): TGCGCCAGCACTAAGGGGCCTGGGGCCAACGTCCTGACTTTC.

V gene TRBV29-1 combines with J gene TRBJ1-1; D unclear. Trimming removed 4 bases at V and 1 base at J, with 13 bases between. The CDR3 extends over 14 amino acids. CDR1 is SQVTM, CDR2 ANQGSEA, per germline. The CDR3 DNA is TGCAGCGTTGGGGTAGAGGCCGAGAACACTGAAGCTTTCTTT. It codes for CSVGVEAENTEAFF.

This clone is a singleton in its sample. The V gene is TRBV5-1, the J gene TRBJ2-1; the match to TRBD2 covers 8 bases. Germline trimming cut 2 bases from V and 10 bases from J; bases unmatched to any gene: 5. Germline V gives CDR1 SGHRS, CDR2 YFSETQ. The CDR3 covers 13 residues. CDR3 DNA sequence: TGCGCCAGCAGCTTAGCGGGAGTAGAAGAGCAGTTCTTC. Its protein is CASSLAGVEEQFF.

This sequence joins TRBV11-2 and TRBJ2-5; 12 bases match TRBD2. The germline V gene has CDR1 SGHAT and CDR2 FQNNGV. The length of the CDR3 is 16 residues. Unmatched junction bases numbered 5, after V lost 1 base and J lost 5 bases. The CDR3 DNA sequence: TGTGCCAGCAGCTTAGGACTAGCGGGAGTTGTTGAGACCCAGTACTTC. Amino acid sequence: CASSLGLAGVVETQYF.

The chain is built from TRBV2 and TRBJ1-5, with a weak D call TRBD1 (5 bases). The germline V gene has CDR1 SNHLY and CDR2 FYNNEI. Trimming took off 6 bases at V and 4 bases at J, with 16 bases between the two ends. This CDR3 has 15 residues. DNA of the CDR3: TGTGCCAGCAGCTCGCAGGGATTTCGGAATCAGCCCCAGCATTTT. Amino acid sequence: CASSSQGFRNQPQHF.

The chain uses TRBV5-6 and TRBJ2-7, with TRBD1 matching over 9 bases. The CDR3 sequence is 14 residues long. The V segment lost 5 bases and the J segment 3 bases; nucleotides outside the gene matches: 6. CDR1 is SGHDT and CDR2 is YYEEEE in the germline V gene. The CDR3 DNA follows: TGTGCCAGCAGTTCCGGGACAGGGTTCTACGAGCAGTACTTC. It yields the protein CASSSGTGFYEQYF.

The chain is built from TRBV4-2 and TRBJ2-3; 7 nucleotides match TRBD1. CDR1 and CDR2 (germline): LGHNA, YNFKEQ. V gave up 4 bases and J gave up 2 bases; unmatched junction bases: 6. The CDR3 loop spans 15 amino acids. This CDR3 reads CASSREGALTDTQYF. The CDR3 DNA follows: TGTGCCAGCAGCCGAGAGGGGGCCCTCACAGATACGCAGTATTTT.

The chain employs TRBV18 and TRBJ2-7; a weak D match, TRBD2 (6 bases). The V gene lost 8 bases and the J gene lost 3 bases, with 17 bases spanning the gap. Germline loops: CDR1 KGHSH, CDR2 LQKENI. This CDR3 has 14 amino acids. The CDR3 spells CASKTGRGGYEQYF. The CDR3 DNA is TGTGCCAGCAAAACCGGGAGAGGAGGCTACGAGCAGTACTTC.

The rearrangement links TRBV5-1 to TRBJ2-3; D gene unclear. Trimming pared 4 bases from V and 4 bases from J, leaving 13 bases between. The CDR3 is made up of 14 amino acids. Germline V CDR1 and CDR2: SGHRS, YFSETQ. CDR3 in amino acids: CASSLGATSDTQYF. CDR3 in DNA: TGCGCCAGCAGCCTAGGTGCTACTTCAGATACGCAGTATTTT.

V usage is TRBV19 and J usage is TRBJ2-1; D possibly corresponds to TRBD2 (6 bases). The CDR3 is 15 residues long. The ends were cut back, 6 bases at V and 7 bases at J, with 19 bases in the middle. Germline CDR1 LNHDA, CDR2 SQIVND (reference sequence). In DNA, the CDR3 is TGTGCCAGTAGCCCGGGACTGGGGGTTCAAAATGAGCAGTTCTTC. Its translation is CASSPGLGVQNEQFF.

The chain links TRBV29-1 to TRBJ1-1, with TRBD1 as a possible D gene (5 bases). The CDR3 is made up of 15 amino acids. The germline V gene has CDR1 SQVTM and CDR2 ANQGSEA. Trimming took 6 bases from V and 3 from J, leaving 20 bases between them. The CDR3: CSVGGGGSWDTEAFF. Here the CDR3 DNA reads TGCAGCGTCGGCGGCGGGGGAAGTTGGGACACTGAAGCTTTCTTT.

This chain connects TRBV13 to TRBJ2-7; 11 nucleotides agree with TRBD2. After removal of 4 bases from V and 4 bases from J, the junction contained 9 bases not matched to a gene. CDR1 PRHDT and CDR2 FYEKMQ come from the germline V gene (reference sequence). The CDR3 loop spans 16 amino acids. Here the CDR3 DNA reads TGTGCCAGCAGCTATACCTCACTAGCGGGAGCGTACGAGCAGTACTTC. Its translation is CASSYTSLAGAYEQYF. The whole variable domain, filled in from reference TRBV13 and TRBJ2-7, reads AAGVIQSPRHLIKEKRETATLKCYPIPRHDTVYWYQQGPGQDPQFLISFYEKMQSDKGSIPDRFSAQQFSDYHSELNMSSLELGDSALYFCASSYTSLAGAYEQYFGPGTRLTVT.

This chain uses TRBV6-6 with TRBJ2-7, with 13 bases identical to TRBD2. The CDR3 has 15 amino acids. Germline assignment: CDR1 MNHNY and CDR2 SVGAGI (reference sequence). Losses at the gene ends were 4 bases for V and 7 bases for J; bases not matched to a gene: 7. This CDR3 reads CASSFTSGGDQEQYF. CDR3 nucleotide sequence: TGTGCCAGCAGTTTTACTAGCGGGGGGGATCAAGAGCAGTACTTC.

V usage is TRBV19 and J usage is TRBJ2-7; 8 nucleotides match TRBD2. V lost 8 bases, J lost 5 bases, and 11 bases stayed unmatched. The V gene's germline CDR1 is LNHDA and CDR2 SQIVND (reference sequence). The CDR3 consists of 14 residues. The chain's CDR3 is CASSLSGSFNEQYF. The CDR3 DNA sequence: TGTGCCAGTTCCCTAAGCGGGAGCTTTAACGAGCAGTACTTC.

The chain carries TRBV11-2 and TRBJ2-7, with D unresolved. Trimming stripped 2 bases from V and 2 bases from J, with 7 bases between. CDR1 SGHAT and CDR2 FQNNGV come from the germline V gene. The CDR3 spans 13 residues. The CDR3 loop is CASSLTETYEQYF. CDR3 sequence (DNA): TGTGCCAGCAGCTTAACGGAGACCTACGAGCAGTACTTC.

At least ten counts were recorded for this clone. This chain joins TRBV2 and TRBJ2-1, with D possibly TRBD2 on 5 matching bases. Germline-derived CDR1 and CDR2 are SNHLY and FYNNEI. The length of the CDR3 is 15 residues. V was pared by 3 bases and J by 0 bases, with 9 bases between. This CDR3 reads CASSEGGFSYNEQFF. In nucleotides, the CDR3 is TGTGCCAGCAGTGAGGGCGGGTTCTCCTACAATGAGCAGTTCTTC.

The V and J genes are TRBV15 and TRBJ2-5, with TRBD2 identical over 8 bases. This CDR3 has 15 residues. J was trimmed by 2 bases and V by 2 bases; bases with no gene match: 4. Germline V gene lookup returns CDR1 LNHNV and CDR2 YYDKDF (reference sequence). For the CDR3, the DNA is TGTGCCACCAGCAGATACGGGACTAGACAAGAGACCCAGTACTTC. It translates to CATSRYGTRQETQYF.